This T cell receptor beta chain came from a study of metastatic and nonmetastatic thyroid tumors. Study details: The study looked at repertoires side by side in blood and in tumor or nodule tissue from malignant and benign thyroid patients.

Original analysis: Differences in CDR3 between clinicopathological groups were drawn on to build a classifier intended to discriminate distant-metastatic papillary thyroid cancer patients. Through MiXCR, TCRdb re-clonotyped the PCR reads. What appears here as the V and J calls and clone size reflects TCRdb's work, not the paper's. The sample includes 37,000 or so clones, 16% seen only once; the top ten take 3.5% to 4%. Prior to thyroid surgery, none of the patients had received any treatment. This clone was counted between two and nine times. No antigen is known for it. Study results and limitations: Malignant thyroid tumors reportedly exceeded benign nodules significantly in TCR beta diversity, with the difference appearing in blood and tumor.

Trimming took 5 bases from V and 0 from J, leaving 10 bases between them. The CDR3 contains 14 residues. The V gene's germline CDR1 is MNHNS and CDR2 SASEGT. This chain uses TRBV6-1 with TRBJ1-1, with D uncertain. What was sequenced was blood. The origin of this receptor is a female donor with papillary thyroid cancer or a benign thyroid nodule (not recorded which). Some clones in this sample may be carry-over from other donors' samples. CDR3 sequence (DNA): TGTGCCAGCAGTAGTTATTGGATGAACACTGAAGCTTTCTTT. As protein: CASSSYWMNTEAFF.